This TCR beta chain was sequenced during a study of blood T cells in healthy people across ages. This clonotype was observed a handful of times. After removal of 7 bases from V and 3 bases from J, the junction contained 12 bases not matched to a gene. This CDR3 is built from 15 residues. Then a second PCR, running about 6 to 12 cycles, was carried out with a sample-barcoded 5' primer and a J-beta primer mix. TCRdb recomputed calls from the 5' RACE reads with MiXCR, one row per CDR3 protein. The sample records 1.8 million or so distinct CDR3 sequences, 35% to 50% being singletons. The chain uses TRBV12-3 or TRBV12-4 and TRBJ2-7, with 7 bases identical to TRBD1. The sample comprised blood. The TCR originated in a human donor in good health. DNA for the CDR3: TGTGCCAGCACCCCCTCCGGACAGGTCAGCTACGAGCAGTACTTC. This gives the protein CASTPSGQVSYEQYF.